The present T cell receptor (beta chain) was sequenced within a study of shared T cell receptors in the human thymus. Generated by immunoSEQ multiplex PCR, the TCRdb table keeps only in-frame clones and is missing some. The repertoire includes hundreds of thousands of clones, about 90% of them detected once, and 0.0094% sits in the top ten. In germline, CDR1 is SGHDT, CDR2 YYEEEE. V lost 0 bases, J lost 6 bases, and 15 bases lay in between. The CDR3 runs to 15 residues. The same sample was also used in a study of human thymus T cells. As reported in that work: The thymus tissue came from resections taken during corrective heart surgery. Thymic and blood repertoires seemed to favor certain V and J genes.

Sequencing was performed on thymocytes. This rearrangement joins TRBV5-6 to TRBJ1-2; TRBD1 might be the D (5 bases). The sequence derives from a boy in the first two years of life with a congenital heart defect. The CDR3 DNA reads TGTGCCAGCAGCTTGGTGGGGCTGGGGTCGCATGGCTACACCTTC. Amino acid sequence: CASSLVGLGSHGYTF.